This entry describes one T cell receptor beta chain. Its antigen is undetermined. Here immunoSEQ multiplex PCR was the method, and the copy in TCRdb shows in-frame clones only, minus some. The sample holds around 120,000 clones, approximately 85% seen once. These data belong to a study of T cell responses to AZD1222 COVID-19 vaccine. CDR1 is MNHNS and CDR2 is SASEGT in the germline V gene. The ends were cut back, 0 bases at V and 2 bases at J, with 11 bases in the middle. This CDR3 spans 16 amino acids. Whole-study findings and limits: Increased Spike-specific TCR breadth and depth were observed after two AZD1222 doses. Clonal diversity may have been underestimated in mostly white British donors. After the peak T cell response, and only then, were repertoires sampled.

The chain links TRBV6-1 to TRBJ1-5, with a possible D match to TRBD1 (5 bases). The receptor comes from an adult in good health. This material consisted of peripheral blood, taken on day 0 of AZD1222 vaccination. CDR3 amino acids: CASSEAEGSGNQPQHF. The CDR3 coding sequence is TGTGCCAGCAGTGAAGCCGAGGGGTCGGGCAATCAGCCCCAGCATTTT.